One sample yielded the 32 T cell receptor beta chains listed below, sequenced in a study of tumor-infiltrating lymphocytes in oesophageal squamous cell carcinoma. Via MiXCR, TCRdb re-called the PCR reads, giving one row per CDR3 protein. The sample carries roughly 16,000 distinct CDR3 sequences, about 46% recorded once. Input material: esophageal tumor tissue. Receptor source: a male donor with esophageal squamous cell carcinoma.

The rearrangement joins TRBV7-2 to TRBJ2-5; TRBD1 is a possible D gene (5 bases). CDR1 is SGHTA and CDR2 is FQGNSA in the germline V gene. Trimming stripped 1 base from V and 2 bases from J, with 8 bases between. The CDR3 is 14 residues long. CDR3 in amino acids: CASSLGQRQETQYF. CDR3 in DNA: TGTGCCAGCAGCTTAGGACAGAGACAAGAGACCCAGTACTTC.

This chain links TRBV6-2 or TRBV6-3 with TRBJ2-7, with 8 bases identical to TRBD1. Near its end, the DNA agrees better with TRBJ1-2, so the J call may be wrong. This CDR3 spans 15 amino acids. CDR1 and CDR2 (germline): MNHEY, SVGEGT. CDR3 region: CASSNLQGGTSGYTF. The CDR3 DNA reads TGTGCCAGCAGTAACCTACAGGGGGGGACTTCTGGCTACACCTTC.

This clonotype was picked up a small number of times. This sequence joins TRBV7-3 and TRBJ2-7; TRBD1 or TRBD2 may be the D gene (6 bases each). The J call is in doubt because the DNA end fits TRBJ2-5 better. Germline V lookup: CDR1 SGHTA, CDR2 FQGTGA. The CDR3 loop spans 13 amino acids. The CDR3 reads CASSQGGRETQYF. The CDR3, as DNA: TGTGCCAGCAGCCAAGGGGGGAGAGAGACCCAGTACTTC.

V and J are TRBV12-3 or TRBV12-4 and TRBJ2-1, with D maybe TRBD2 (5 bases). The J call may be in error: the DNA end matches TRBJ2-7 better. The CDR3 loop spans 15 amino acids. The chain's CDR3 is CASSYSRGISYEQYF. The DNA of the CDR3 is TGTGCCAGCAGTTACTCAAGAGGGATCTCCTACGAGCAGTACTTC.

In this sample, this clonotype is medium-sized (0.01 to 0.1%). The CDR3 DNA reads as TGTGCCAGCAGCTTCAGCTTTCAGAGCACAGATACGCAGTATTTT. Its protein is CASSFSFQSTDTQYF. V is TRBV7-8 and J is TRBJ2-3; D remains unclear. Germline values: CDR1 SGHVS, CDR2 FQNEAQ. V lost 3 bases and J lost 0, with 10 bases in between. The CDR3 length is 15 residues.

This sequence joins TRBV16 and TRBJ2-1; 8 nucleotides agree with TRBD2. CDR3 length: 16 residues. The germline CDR1 and CDR2 sequences are KGHSY and FQNENV. The J segment lost 2 bases and the V segment lost 2 bases, leaving 5 bases of the junction unmatched. The CDR3 loop reads CASSQVASGPYNEQFF. The CDR3 bases are TGTGCCAGCAGCCAAGTGGCTAGCGGGCCCTACAATGAGCAGTTCTTC. Drawing the rest from reference TRBV16 and TRBJ2-1, the complete variable domain is GEEVAQTPKHLVRGEGQKAKLYCAPIKGHSYVFWYQQVLKNEFKFLISFQNENVFDETGMPKERFSAKCLPNSPCSLEIQATKLEDSAVYFCASSQVASGPYNEQFFGPGTRLTVL.

This clonotype was counted once. The chain has TRBV7-6 and TRBJ2-5; 7 positions agree with TRBD2. Per the germline V gene, CDR1 is SGHVS and CDR2 is FNYEAQ. This CDR3 contains 15 residues. The ends lost 0 bases at V and 2 bases at J; junction bases unmatched: 3. CDR3: CASSLAGRGQETQYF. The DNA for the CDR3 is TGTGCCAGCAGCTTAGCGGGGCGGGGGCAAGAGACCCAGTACTTC.

This clonotype was counted only a few times. Mismatch with germline at one junction end may stem from a read error. The CDR3 DNA follows: TGTGCCAGCAGTGACTACGGGACAACAAATGAAAAACTGTTTTTT. It encodes CASSDYGTTNEKLFF. V and J are TRBV25-1 and TRBJ1-4; TRBD1 is a possible D gene (6 bases). Germline CDR1 is MGHDK and CDR2 is SYGVNS. The CDR3 is 15 amino acids.

A word on this clonotype: This is likely a read error, given that the CDR3 carries no conserved phenylalanine or tryptophan at its end. No DNA is shown, since the ends of the CDR3 on it are uncertain; the CDR3 is the one TCRdb lists. This chain joins TRBV7-2 and TRBJ2-7; TRBD1 is the table's D call, not checked against the DNA. Germline V gene sequence: CDR1 SGHTA, CDR2 FQGNSA. The CDR3 is 15 residues long, counting both termini. The CDR3 sequence: CASSLDYRDGYTFGS.

This sequence joins TRBV10-1 and TRBJ2-3; D tentatively reads TRBD1 or TRBD2 (5 bases each). Germline V gene data show CDR1 as WNHNN and CDR2 as SYGVQD (reference sequence). This CDR3 has 17 residues. The V gene lost 2 bases and the J gene lost 3 bases, with 18 bases spanning the gap. The chain's CDR3 is CASSEGGGRGRTDTQYF. In DNA, the CDR3 is TGCGCCAGCAGTGAGGGGGGTGGTCGGGGCAGGACAGATACGCAGTATTTT.

At least ten counts were recorded for this clonotype. This chain uses TRBV14 with TRBJ1-6; D unclear. The J call may be mistaken, given a closer DNA end match to TRBJ2-7. The CDR3 consists of 15 residues. Germline loops: CDR1 SGHDN, CDR2 FVKESK. CDR3: CASTPTYRLTYEQYF. The CDR3 region has the DNA TGTGCCAGCACCCCGACATACCGCCTCACCTACGAGCAGTACTTC.

The V call is TRBV6-2 or TRBV6-3, the J call TRBJ2-2; D gene uncertain. Germline V gene lookup returns CDR1 MNHEY and CDR2 SVGEGT. V lost 2 bases and J lost 1, with 5 bases in between. The CDR3 totals 14 residues. Here the CDR3 DNA reads TGTGCCAGCAGTTACGGGGAGAACACCGGGGAGCTGTTTTTT. Protein sequence: CASSYGENTGELFF.

The chain uses TRBV7-2 and TRBJ2-5, with D possibly being TRBD1 (6 bases). The germline CDR1 and CDR2 sequences are SGHTA and FQGNSA. The CDR3 sequence is 12 residues long. Trimming removed 7 bases at V and 7 bases at J, with 13 bases between. CDR3 nucleotide sequence: TGTGCCAGCACCCTCTTAGGGGGGACCCAGTACTTC. This encodes CASTLLGGTQYF. Complete variable domain (other parts from reference TRBV7-2 and TRBJ2-5): GAGVSQSPSNKVTEKGKDVELRCDPISGHTALYWYRQSLGQGLEFLIYFQGNSAPDKSGLPSDRFSAERTGGSVSTLTIQRTQQEDSAVYLCASTLLGGTQYFGPGTRLLVL.

A few counts support this clonotype. This chain joins TRBV10-2 and TRBJ1-5, with 7 bases that match TRBD1. Looked up from germline, CDR1 is WSHSY and CDR2 is SAAADI. The CDR3 is made up of 15 amino acids. Unmatched junction bases numbered 11, after V lost 8 bases and J lost 4 bases. The CDR3 bases are TGCGCCAGCCGAGCCGAGGGGGCACGAAATCAGCCCCAGCATTTT. Its protein is CASRAEGARNQPQHF.

The J gene is TRBJ1-2, the V gene TRBV11-1; maybe TRBD1 (6 bases). Germline V gives CDR1 SGHAT, CDR2 FQDESV (reference sequence). CDR3 length: 16 residues. V lost 1 base to trimming and J lost 5 bases, with 17 bases between them. CDR3 bases: TGTGCCAGCAGCTTAGACGGTTGGCAGGGGCAATATGGCTACACCTTC. Its protein is CASSLDGWQGQYGYTF. The full variable domain, completed using reference TRBV11-1 and TRBJ1-2, is EAEVAQSPRYKITEKSQAVAFWCDPISGHATLYWYRQILGQGPELLVQFQDESVVDDSQLPKDRFSAERLKGVDSTLKIQPAELGDSAMYLCASSLDGWQGQYGYTFGSGTRLTVV.

J is TRBJ2-5 and V is TRBV24-1, with D tentatively TRBD1 (5 bases). The CDR3 totals 14 residues. Trimming cost V 8 bases and J 4 bases, with 16 bases left between them. Germline loops: CDR1 KGHDR, CDR2 SFDVKD. CDR3 in amino acids: CATMGRAQRETQYF. CDR3 nucleotides: TGTGCCACCATGGGCAGGGCCCAAAGAGAGACCCAGTACTTC.

As to this clonotype: The junction differs from germline at one of its ends, possibly a read error. The CDR3 loop reads CASSFGTAQETQYF. The CDR3 DNA reads TGTGCTAGCAGCTTCGGGACAGCCCAAGAGACCCAGTACTTC. The V gene is TRBV7-7, the J gene TRBJ2-7; TRBD1 aligns across 7 bases. The J call is in doubt because the DNA end fits TRBJ2-5 better. This CDR3 is 14 amino acids long. Per germline, CDR1 SSHAT and CDR2 FNYEAQ (reference sequence).

This clonotype appeared a single time. This chain links TRBV10-1 with TRBJ1-5; D is possibly TRBD1 (6 bases). The germline V and J ends were trimmed by 5 bases and 5 bases, with 10 bases remaining between them. The germline V gene encodes CDR1 WNHNN and CDR2 SYGVQD (reference sequence). This CDR3 region has 13 residues. The CDR3 sequence: CASSTGTYQPQHF. The CDR3 DNA reads TGCGCCAGCAGTACCGGGACATATCAGCCCCAGCATTTT.

The rearrangement uses TRBV6-8 and TRBJ2-3; perhaps D is TRBD1 or TRBD2 (5 bases each). The J call may be in error: the DNA end matches TRBJ2-1 better. This CDR3 is built from 14 residues. Germline V gene lookup returns CDR1 MNHGY and CDR2 SAAAGT. This chain's CDR3 is CASNARGGYNEQFF. In nucleotides, the CDR3 is TGTGCCAGCAACGCACGGGGCGGCTACAATGAGCAGTTCTTC.

This clonotype appeared many times. V and J are TRBV7-9 and TRBJ2-1, with D perhaps TRBD1 (6 bases). The CDR3 runs 16 residues. With 4 bases removed from V and 0 bases from J, the gap between germline ends came to 13 bases. The germline CDR1 and CDR2 sequences are SEHNR and FQNEAQ (reference sequence). In nucleotides, the CDR3 is TGTGCCAGCAGCTCCTGGACAGTGAGCTCCTACAATGAGCAGTTCTTC. Amino acids: CASSSWTVSSYNEQFF.

This chain uses TRBV7-3 with TRBJ2-2; 11 nucleotides align to TRBD2. CDR3 length: 15 amino acids. The V gene end was trimmed by 4 bases and the J gene end by 4 bases; junction bases not matched to a gene: 2. From germline, CDR1 is SGHTA and CDR2 FQGTGA. CDR3 bases: TGTGCCAGCAGCTCTACTAGCGGGAGCACCGGGGAGCTGTTTTTT. This translates into CASSSTSGSTGELFF.

In its sample, this clonotype was seen many times. J is TRBJ2-7 and V is TRBV7-3, with 7 bases identical to TRBD2. The ends lost 5 bases at V and 5 bases at J; junction bases unmatched: 9. Germline CDR1 and CDR2: SGHTA and FQGTGA. This CDR3 spans 14 amino acids. The CDR3 loop is CASSPMGGVHEQYF. The DNA for the CDR3 is TGTGCCAGCAGCCCGATGGGGGGGGTCCACGAGCAGTACTTC. Using reference TRBV7-3 and TRBJ2-7 for the parts outside the CDR3, the full variable domain is GAGVSQTPSNKVTEKGKYVELRCDPISGHTALYWYRQSLGQGPEFLIYFQGTGAADDSGLPNDRFFAVRPEGSVSTLKIQRTERGDSAVYLCASSPMGGVHEQYFGPGTRLTVT.

This chain connects TRBV7-9 to TRBJ2-5, with 8 bases that match TRBD1. The CDR3 sequence is 17 residues long. V shed 0 bases and J 1 base; nucleotides not matched to a gene: 7. The V gene's germline CDR1 is SEHNR and CDR2 FQNEAQ (reference sequence). The CDR3 loop reads CASSLAITGGGQETQYF. The CDR3 region has the DNA TGTGCCAGCAGCTTAGCGATAACAGGGGGTGGCCAAGAGACCCAGTACTTC.

V and J are TRBV12-3 or TRBV12-4 and TRBJ2-7, with TRBD2 matching 7 bases. This CDR3 is 16 amino acids long. V was clipped by 6 bases and J by 7 bases; unmatched bases: 18. For the CDR3, the DNA is TGTGCCAGCAGCCCCCATCCCCGCGGGAGTAGCAATGAGCAGTACTTC. Translation: CASSPHPRGSSNEQYF.

The J gene is TRBJ2-3, the V gene TRBV7-4; TRBD1 agrees at 11 bases. TRBJ1-1 matches the DNA end more closely, so the J call is doubtful. Germline V lookup: CDR1 SGHVT, CDR2 SQSDAQ. The CDR3 runs to 17 residues. DNA of the CDR3: TGTGCCAGCAGCAAGGGACAGGGGGGTGCACGGAACACTGAAGCTTTCTTT. Translation: CASSKGQGGARNTEAFF.

This clonotype was observed at least ten times. The J gene is TRBJ1-2, the V gene TRBV28; D is unresolved. Germline V gene sequence: CDR1 MDHEN, CDR2 SYDVKM. This CDR3 spans 13 amino acids. Trimming took off 8 bases at V and 8 bases at J, with 18 bases between the two ends. For the CDR3, the DNA is TGTGCCAGCCTACGGGGTCGCAGAGGCGGCTACACCTTC. Translating gives CASLRGRRGGYTF.

This clonotype appeared many times. The chain combines TRBV5-6 with TRBJ2-1, with D perhaps being TRBD1 or TRBD2 (5 bases each). V was pared by 0 bases and J by 7 bases, with 17 bases between. This CDR3 region has 16 residues. From germline, CDR1 is SGHDT and CDR2 YYEEEE. The CDR3 protein is CASSLAGTPGLNEQFF. CDR3 bases: TGTGCCAGCAGCTTGGCCGGGACCCCGGGGCTGAATGAGCAGTTCTTC.

This clonotype has only a few counts. V usage is TRBV15 and J usage is TRBJ1-2; D unresolved. CDR3 size: 14 residues. V dropped 8 bases and J dropped 2 bases, with 15 bases sitting between them. Germline CDR1 and CDR2: LNHNV and YYDKDF (reference sequence). For the CDR3, the DNA is TGTGCCACCGAAGACGCGGGAACCAACTATGGCTACACCTTC. Its protein product is CATEDAGTNYGYTF.

V is TRBV7-3 and J is TRBJ2-7, with 10 bases lining up with TRBD1. The J call may be in error: the DNA end matches TRBJ2-1 better. CDR1 and CDR2 from the germline V gene are SGHTA and FQGTGA. The CDR3 is made up of 15 amino acids. The CDR3 region is CASSTTGTGDNEQFF. CDR3 DNA: TGTGCCAGCAGCACCACCGGGACAGGGGATAATGAGCAGTTCTTC.

A word on this clonotype: Germline and junction disagree at one end, which may indicate a read error. The rearrangement uses TRBV7-3 and TRBJ2-5; possibly TRBD1 for D (5 bases). The CDR3 loop spans 13 amino acids. Germline V lookup: CDR1 SGHTA, CDR2 FQGTGA. CDR3 sequence (DNA): TGTGCCAGCAGCTTACAGGGCGATGAGACCCAGTACTTT. Encoded protein: CASSLQGDETQYF.

The CDR3, as DNA: TGTGCCAGCAGCTTGGGGAATTCACCCCTCCACTTT. As protein: CASSLGNSPLHF. This rearrangement joins TRBV7-2 to TRBJ1-6; D is undetermined. CDR3 length equals 12 residues. Trimming stripped 3 bases from V and 7 bases from J, with 4 bases between. In germline, CDR1 is SGHTA, CDR2 FQGNSA.

This clonotype was seen a few times. This chain links TRBV7-8 with TRBJ2-1; TRBD2 agrees at 13 bases. The CDR3 loop spans 18 amino acids. The junction had 9 bases not matched to a gene; V was cut back by 1 base and J by 6 bases. Germline CDR1 SGHVS, CDR2 FQNEAQ. The CDR3 loop reads CASSLGRAGLAGSNEQFF. CDR3 coding DNA: TGTGCCAGCAGCTTAGGCCGGGCGGGACTAGCGGGATCCAATGAGCAGTTCTTC.